These T cell receptor beta chains were read from a single sample in a study of blood T cell repertoires in COVID-19. Assay: immunoSEQ multiplex PCR; the TCRdb copy retains only in-frame clones and omits some. Of 160,000 or so clones detected, about 92% appear once; the ten largest clones hold about 2%. Sequences were obtained from peripheral blood. These receptor sequences come from a woman in her sixties with COVID-19, enrolled during active disease. The CDR3 runs from the conserved cysteine through the conserved F or W. Fields, in order: D gene, clone size, J gene, V gene, CDR3 DNA, CDR3 protein. A D gene is named only where the DNA matches it firmly. Size is stated for part of the rows, as once, few or many counts, or as a class when the clone is expanded.

- - TRBJ2-7 TRBV5-4 TGTGCCAGCAGCTTGGAGTCGGCCTACGAGCAGTACTTC CASSLESAYEQYF
TRBD1 - TRBJ1-1 TRBV10-3 TGTGCCATCAGTGAGTCCGGGACAGGGGCTAAGAACACTGAAGCTTTCTTT CAISESGTGAKNTEAFF
- once TRBJ1-2 TRBV5-4 TGTGCCAGCACCAAAGAGGGGCGGGAGTATGGCTACACCTTC CASTKEGREYGYTF
TRBD1 - TRBJ1-5 TRBV5-1 TGCGCCAGCAGCCCTGGCGACAGGGAGGGCAATCAGCCCCAGCATTTT CASSPGDREGNQPQHF
- - TRBJ2-5 TRBV4-3 TGCGCCAGCAGCCAAGAGTATTCTCAAGAGACCCAGTACTTC CASSQEYSQETQYF
- - TRBJ1-1 TRBV7-2 TGTGCCAGCAGCTTAGATGGCATTACGAACACTGAAGCTTTCTTT CASSLDGITNTEAFF
- - TRBJ2-1 TRBV19 TGTGCCACAAAGACTACACGCAGTTCCTACAATGAGCAGTTCTTC CATKTTRSSYNEQFF
- - TRBJ1-1 TRBV5-5 TGTGCCAGCAGCCGCCGGGGGGCTGAAGCTTTCTTT CASSRRGAEAFF
TRBD1 - TRBJ1-2 TRBV28 TGTGCCAGCAGTTTATCCAGGGGGCACGGCTACACCTTC CASSLSRGHGYTF
- - TRBJ2-3 TRBV5-4 TGTGCCAGCAGCCTAGGGACACCTAGCACAGATACGCAGTATTTT CASSLGTPSTDTQYF
- - TRBJ2-3 TRBV5-4 TGTGCCAGCAGCTTGGAGGGGCTTAGCAGGGCAGATACGCAGTATTTT CASSLEGLSRADTQYF
TRBD1 - TRBJ2-7 TRBV4-1 TGCGCCAGCAGCCAAGTCCCCGGGACAGCAACCTACGAGCAGTACTTC CASSQVPGTATYEQYF
TRBD1 few TRBJ2-5 TRBV18 TGTGCCAGCTCACCACAGAAGGGGGCGGAGACCCAGTACTTC CASSPQKGAETQYF
- - TRBJ2-7 TRBV3-1/TRBV3-2 TGTGCCAGCAGCCAAGCTCGCTCTACACCGGGTGAGCAGTACTTC CASSQARSTPGEQYF
TRBD1 - TRBJ1-4 TRBV2 TGTGCCAGCAGTGACAGGGGGAATGAAAAACTGTTTTTT CASSDRGNEKLFF
- - TRBJ2-1 TRBV19 TGTGCCAGTAGTATAGATACAGGGACGGTGCAGTTCTTC CASSIDTGTVQFF
- - TRBJ1-2 TRBV4-3 TGCGCCAGCAGCCAAGAGATAGCGTTATTAGACTATGGCTACACCTTC CASSQEIALLDYGYTF
TRBD1 once TRBJ1-1 TRBV5-1 TGCGCCAGCAAGAGGGACAGGGGCACGTACACTGAAGCTTTCTTT CASKRDRGTYTEAFF
- once TRBJ1-1 TRBV14 TGTGCCAGCAGCCAAGTGCCAGGAAACACTGAAGCTTTCTTT CASSQVPGNTEAFF
- - TRBJ1-2 TRBV25-1 TGTGCCAGCAGGGAAAAAGGGAGCGATGGCTACACCTTC CASREKGSDGYTF
- - TRBJ2-2 TRBV2 TGTGCCAGCAGTGAGAGTCTAGCGTTCGCCGGGGAGCTGTTTTTT CASSESLAFAGELFF
- - TRBJ1-5 TRBV7-2 TGTGCCAGCAGCACCCACAGGGATTTGGGTCAGCCCCAGCATTTT CASSTHRDLGQPQHF
- - TRBJ1-1 TRBV6-2/TRBV6-3 TGTGCCAGCAGTTACTCGATGGGGACTGGGAAGGATGAAGCTTTCTTT CASSYSMGTGKDEAFF
- - TRBJ2-3 TRBV12-5 TGTGCTAGTGGTTTGGTAGACAGAACAGATACGCAGTATTTT CASGLVDRTDTQYF
- - TRBJ1-2 TRBV19 TGTGCCAGTAGTCCTACTAACTATGGCTACACCTTC CASSPTNYGYTF
- once TRBJ1-2 TRBV4-1 TGCGCCAGCAGCCGCCAGGGGTGGGATGGCTACACCTTC CASSRQGWDGYTF
- - TRBJ1-2 TRBV18 TGTGCCAGCTCACCAGGGCCCACCTATGGCTACACCTTC CASSPGPTYGYTF
TRBD1 - TRBJ2-3 TRBV4-3 TGCGCCAGCAGCCAAGAACTTACGGGACAGGGGGCGCCCACAGATACGCAGTATTTT CASSQELTGQGAPTDTQYF
- - TRBJ1-4 TRBV19 TGTGCCAGTAGTATAGGTACGGGGGTAGGAGAAAAACTGTTTTTT CASSIGTGVGEKLFF
TRBD1 - TRBJ1-1 TRBV10-3 TGTGCCATCAATAGAAAGGGGGCGGCGACTGAAGCTTTCTTT CAINRKGAATEAFF
- - TRBJ1-3 TRBV5-1 TGCGCCAGCAGCTTGGCCCGGGGTGGGAGCTCTGGAAACACCATATATTTT CASSLARGGSSGNTIYF
- - TRBJ1-2 TRBV18 TGTGCCAGCTCAGACAACAGGTTCCCCGAGGTTGGCTACACCTTC CASSDNRFPEVGYTF
TRBD1 - TRBJ1-1 TRBV7-2 TGTGCCAGCAGGACAGGGGGAGAAGCTTTCTTT CASRTGGEAFF
- - TRBJ1-6 TRBV4-2 TGTGCCAGCAGCCAAGTCAGAACCCTCCTTGATGCTAATTCACCCCTCCACTTT CASSQVRTLLDANSPLHF
TRBD1 - TRBJ1-3 TRBV9 TGTGCCAGCAGCCAGTCCCCCAGGGGGAAGGGAAACACCATATATTTT CASSQSPRGKGNTIYF
- - TRBJ1-5 TRBV7-2 TGTGCCAGCACCAAGGCGGGGCCTCGAAGCAATCAGCCCCAGCATTTT CASTKAGPRSNQPQHF
- - TRBJ1-1 TRBV12-3/TRBV12-4 TGTGCCAGCAGTCCCCAGGTTTCCACTGAAGCTTTCTTT CASSPQVSTEAFF
- - TRBJ1-5 TRBV19 TGTGCCAGTAGTCCTCCCATTGAATGGGGCACCAATCAGCCCCAGCATTTT CASSPPIEWGTNQPQHF
- - TRBJ1-5 TRBV9 TGTGCCAGCAGCGTAACTGGTCTCCGGAGTGAGCCCCAGCATTTT CASSVTGLRSEPQHF